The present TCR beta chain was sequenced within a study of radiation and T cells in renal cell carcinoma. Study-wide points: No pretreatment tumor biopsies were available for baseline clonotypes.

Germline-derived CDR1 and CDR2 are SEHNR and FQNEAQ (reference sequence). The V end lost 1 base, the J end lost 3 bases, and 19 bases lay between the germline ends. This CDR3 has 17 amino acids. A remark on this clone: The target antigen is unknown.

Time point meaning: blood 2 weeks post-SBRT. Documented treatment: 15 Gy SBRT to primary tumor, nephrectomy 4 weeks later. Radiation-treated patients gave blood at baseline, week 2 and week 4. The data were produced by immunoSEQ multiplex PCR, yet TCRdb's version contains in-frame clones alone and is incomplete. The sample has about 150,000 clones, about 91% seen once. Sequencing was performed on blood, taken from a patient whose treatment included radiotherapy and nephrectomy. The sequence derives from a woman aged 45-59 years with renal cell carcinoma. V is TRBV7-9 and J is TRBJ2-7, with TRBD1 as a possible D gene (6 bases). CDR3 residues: CASSLVGHREGVYEQYF. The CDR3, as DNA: TGTGCCAGCAGCTTAGTTGGTCACAGGGAAGGGGTCTACGAGCAGTACTTC.